The rows below give T cell receptor beta chains drawn from one sample of a study of glioma-infiltrating T cells after dendritic cell vaccination. Measured with immunoSEQ multiplex PCR; TCRdb has only the in-frame clones, and not every one. The sample holds about 82,000 clones; roughly 90% are singletons and the top ten take roughly 3.2%. This specimen consisted of blood, obtained before dendritic cell vaccination. Receptors originate from a human donor with glioblastoma. The CDR3 runs from the conserved cysteine through the conserved F or W. A D gene is named only where the DNA matches it firmly. Clone size is not always given. Where it is, it says once, few, many or a class for expanded clones.

cdr3_nt cdr3_aa v_call d_call j_call clone_size
TGTGCCAGCAGTTTATTGGACAGGGGACCCACAGATACGCAGTATTTT CASSLLDRGPTDTQYF TRBV27 TRBD1 TRBJ2-3 .
TGTGCCAGCAGCTCCGCGTATAGCTCCTACAATGAGCAGTTCTTC CASSSAYSSYNEQFF TRBV11-2 . TRBJ2-1 .
TGTGCCAGCAGCTTGGGACAGGGCGGACACACCATATATTTT CASSLGQGGHTIYF TRBV5-6 TRBD1 TRBJ1-3 once
TGCGCCAGCAGCCCGGACAGATACGAGCAGTACTTC CASSPDRYEQYF TRBV5-1 . TRBJ2-7 .
TGCGCCAGCAGCCTGACAGGGTTGTTGAACACTGAAGCTTTCTTT CASSLTGLLNTEAFF TRBV5-1 TRBD1 TRBJ1-1 .
TGCGCCAGCCGCCCAGGGGTAGCCGCGGCCTACGAGCAGTACTTC CASRPGVAAAYEQYF TRBV5-1 . TRBJ2-7 .
TGTGCCAGCAGCTTTGCAACCCAGGGGGCAGTTAATGAAAAACTGTTTTTT CASSFATQGAVNEKLFF TRBV11-2 TRBD1 TRBJ1-4 once
TGCGCCAGCAGCGGGGACAGACACACTGAAGCTTTCTTT CASSGDRHTEAFF TRBV5-1 TRBD1 TRBJ1-1 .
TGTGCCAGTAGACGACAGGGAGCTAACTATGGCTACACCTTC CASRRQGANYGYTF TRBV19 TRBD1 TRBJ1-2 .
TGTGCCAGCAGGGGGACAGGGGGGCGGTATGGCGAGCAGTACTTC CASRGTGGRYGEQYF TRBV2 TRBD1 TRBJ2-7 few
TGTGCCAGCAGCTTTCAGCGGGGAGGAGAGACCCAGTACTTC CASSFQRGGETQYF TRBV11-1 TRBD2 TRBJ2-5 .
TGTGCCAGTAGTATCGTACGGGACAATCAGCCCCAGCATTTT CASSIVRDNQPQHF TRBV19 . TRBJ1-5 .
TGCGCCAGCAGCTTACCGGGACTTAACACAGATACGCAGTATTTT CASSLPGLNTDTQYF TRBV5-1 . TRBJ2-3 .
TGTGCCAGTAGTGCCCCGACAGGGGTGCTTGGGAATGAGCAGTTCTTC CASSAPTGVLGNEQFF TRBV19 TRBD1 TRBJ2-1 .
TGTGCCATAAGCGGGACAGGGGATTTTTACGAGCAGTACTTC CAISGTGDFYEQYF TRBV10-3 TRBD1 TRBJ2-7 .
TGTGCCAGCAGTTACCTCGGGGGAGATGGAACCGGGGAGCTGTTTTTT CASSYLGGDGTGELFF TRBV6-6 . TRBJ2-2 .
TGTGCCAGCAGGTCGCCGGGACAGGTCAATGAGCAGTTCTTC CASRSPGQVNEQFF TRBV2 TRBD1 TRBJ2-1 .
TGTGCCAGCAGCGTAAGACAGGAAGAGACCCAGTACTTC CASSVRQEETQYF TRBV5-4 . TRBJ2-5 once
TGTGCCAGCGGGGGGGGATTCAACAATGAGCAGTTCTTC CASGGGFNNEQFF TRBV7-3 TRBD2 TRBJ2-1 .
TGTGCCAGCAGTGAAGCATCCGTAGTGGGCGAGCAGTACTTC CASSEASVVGEQYF TRBV6-1 . TRBJ2-7 few
TGTGCCAGCAGTCCAATCGGCTACGTGAGCGTACCAGATACGCAGTATTTT CASSPIGYVSVPDTQYF TRBV7-8 . TRBJ2-3 once
TGTGCCAGCAGCTTTGTTGCGGACTCATTTAGTAGCAATCAGCCCCAGCATTTT CASSFVADSFSSNQPQHF TRBV7-8 . TRBJ1-5 .
TGTGCCAGCAGCGTGGGGCAGGGGGCAGATCAGCCCCAGCATTTT CASSVGQGADQPQHF TRBV9 TRBD1 TRBJ1-5 .
TGTGCCAGCAGTTTTGTAGCGGGAGGGCCTATTCACATTCAGTACTTC CASSFVAGGPIHIQYF TRBV27 TRBD2 TRBJ2-4 .
TGCGCCAGCAGCGGCCGGGACAGGGCAGGACAGCCCCAGCATTTT CASSGRDRAGQPQHF TRBV4-1 TRBD1 TRBJ1-5 .
TGTGCCAGCGCGGAGACCGGGGAGCTGTTTTTT CASAETGELFF TRBV2 . TRBJ2-2 .
TGCGCCAGCAGCTGGACAGGACAAGAGACCCAGTACTTC CASSWTGQETQYF TRBV4-1 TRBD1 TRBJ2-5 .
TGTGCCAGCAGCTTGGACGTAGGGGGTGAAAAACTGTTTTTT CASSLDVGGEKLFF TRBV7-9 . TRBJ1-4 .